This T cell receptor (beta chain) was captured by sequencing in a study of tumor-infiltrating lymphocytes in primary liver carcinoma. About the research overall: Surgical resection was used to treat these primary liver carcinoma patients.

Germline-derived CDR1 and CDR2 are MNHNS and SASEGT. The CDR3 is 15 residues long. A constant-region primer served to make TCR beta cDNA from approximately 490 ng total RNA. Nested multiplex PCR, run for three rounds with slightly modified ARM-PCR, yielded TCR beta libraries. Running nine to ten cycles apiece, the first two PCR rounds relied on TRBV1-TRBV30 forward primers together with a C-beta reverse primer. TCRdb ran MiXCR on the multiplex PCR reads and lists one entry per CDR3 protein. Of 320,000 or so distinct CDR3 sequences in the sample, roughly 60% were seen once. Whole-study results and caveats: Tumors had a significantly higher top-250-clone fraction than blood (p = 0.039).

Remarks on this clonotype: Antigen: not known. At one end, the junction sequence differs from germline, possibly due to a read error.

Germline DNA was extracted too, while blood RNA derived from unsorted whole blood. Chronic HBV infection was present, with no prior treatment. Around 3.9 milliliters of peripheral blood were drawn preoperatively. The gene calls are TRBV6-1 and TRBJ1-6; 10 bases match TRBD1. The TCR comes from a man in his forties with primary liver carcinoma and hepatitis B virus infection. The specimen sequenced was peripheral blood. The CDR3 spells CASRDRQGADSPFHF. DNA of the CDR3: TGTGCCAGTAGAGACCGACAGGGGGCTGATTCACCCTTCCACTTT.